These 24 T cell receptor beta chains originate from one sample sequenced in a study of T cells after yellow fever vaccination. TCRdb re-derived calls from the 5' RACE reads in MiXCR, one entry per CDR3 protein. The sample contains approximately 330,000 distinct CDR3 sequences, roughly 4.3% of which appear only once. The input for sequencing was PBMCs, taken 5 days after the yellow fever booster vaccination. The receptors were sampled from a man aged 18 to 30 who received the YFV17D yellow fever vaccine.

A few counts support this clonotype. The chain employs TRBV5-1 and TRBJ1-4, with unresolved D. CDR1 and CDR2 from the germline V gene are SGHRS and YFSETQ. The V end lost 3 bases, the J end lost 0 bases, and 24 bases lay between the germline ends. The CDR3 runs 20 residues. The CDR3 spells CASSSRTPLQRDATNEKLFF. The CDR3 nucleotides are TGCGCCAGCAGCTCCCGGACGCCCCTACAGAGGGATGCAACTAATGAAAAACTGTTTTTT.

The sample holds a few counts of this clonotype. In nucleotides, the CDR3 is TGTGCCAGTAGTATTGAAAGCGAAAAACTGTTTTTT. It yields the protein CASSIESEKLFF. V gene TRBV19 combines with J gene TRBJ1-4; no reliable D call. The germline V and J ends were trimmed by 3 bases and 8 bases, with 7 bases remaining between them. Per the germline V gene, CDR1 is LNHDA and CDR2 is SQIVND (reference sequence). The CDR3 totals 12 residues.

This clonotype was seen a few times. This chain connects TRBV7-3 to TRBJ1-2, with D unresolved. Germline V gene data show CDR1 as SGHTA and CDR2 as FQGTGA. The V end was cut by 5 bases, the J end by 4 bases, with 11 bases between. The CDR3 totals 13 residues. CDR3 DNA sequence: TGTGCCAGCAGCGCCGGGTCAGGCTATGGCTACACCTTC. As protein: CASSAGSGYGYTF.

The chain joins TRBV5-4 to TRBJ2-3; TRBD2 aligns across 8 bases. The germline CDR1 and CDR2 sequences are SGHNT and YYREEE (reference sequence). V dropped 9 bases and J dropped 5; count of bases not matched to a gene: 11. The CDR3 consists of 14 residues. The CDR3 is CATDGVAGLDTQYF. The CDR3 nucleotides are TGTGCCACTGACGGGGTAGCGGGGTTAGATACGCAGTATTTT.

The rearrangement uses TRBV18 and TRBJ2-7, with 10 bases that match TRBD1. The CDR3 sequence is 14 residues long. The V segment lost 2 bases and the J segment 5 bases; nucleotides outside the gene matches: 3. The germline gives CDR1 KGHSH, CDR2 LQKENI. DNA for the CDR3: TGTGCCAGCTCACCAGGGACAGGGGCAGACGAGCAGTACTTC. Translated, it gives CASSPGTGADEQYF.

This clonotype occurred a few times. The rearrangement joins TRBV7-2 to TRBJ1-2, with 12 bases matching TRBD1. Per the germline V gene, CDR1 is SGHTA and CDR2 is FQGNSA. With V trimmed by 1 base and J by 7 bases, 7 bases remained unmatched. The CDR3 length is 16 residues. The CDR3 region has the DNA TGTGCCAGCAGCTTAGGCCGGGACAGGGGGCTAGGTGGCTACACCTTC. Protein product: CASSLGRDRGLGGYTF. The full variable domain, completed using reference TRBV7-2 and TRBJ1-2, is GAGVSQSPSNKVTEKGKDVELRCDPISGHTALYWYRQSLGQGLEFLIYFQGNSAPDKSGLPSDRFSAERTGGSVSTLTIQRTQQEDSAVYLCASSLGRDRGLGGYTFGSGTRLTVV.

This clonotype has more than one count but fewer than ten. The CDR3 DNA follows: TGCAGTGCCTCCGGACTGGACTACAATGAGCAGTTCTTC. This translates into CSASGLDYNEQFF. V and J are TRBV20-1 and TRBJ2-1, with TRBD2 as a possible D gene (5 bases). Germline V gene data show CDR1 as DFQATT and CDR2 as SNEGSKA (reference sequence). Trimming removed 6 bases at V and 3 bases at J, with 12 bases between. This CDR3 comprises 13 residues.

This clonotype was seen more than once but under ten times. CDR3 coding DNA: TGCGCCAGCAGCTTGAATTTGGCGTACACTGAAGCTTTCTTT. Its protein is CASSLNLAYTEAFF. The chain is built from TRBV5-1 and TRBJ1-1; unclear D gene. CDR1 is SGHRS and CDR2 is YFSETQ in the germline V gene. The CDR3 covers 14 residues. Between the trimmed V and J ends, which lost 1 base and 3 bases, there was a span of 10 bases.

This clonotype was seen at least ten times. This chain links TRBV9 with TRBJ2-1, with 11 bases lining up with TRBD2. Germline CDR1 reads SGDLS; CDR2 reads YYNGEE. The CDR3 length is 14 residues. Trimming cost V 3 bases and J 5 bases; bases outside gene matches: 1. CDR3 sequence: CASSATSGNNEQFF. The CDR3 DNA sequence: TGTGCCAGCAGCGCGACTAGCGGGAACAATGAGCAGTTCTTC.

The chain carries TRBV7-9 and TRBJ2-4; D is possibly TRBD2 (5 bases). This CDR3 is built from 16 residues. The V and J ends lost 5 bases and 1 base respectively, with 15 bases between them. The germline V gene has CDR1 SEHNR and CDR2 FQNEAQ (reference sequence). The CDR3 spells CASSQEEGKAKNIQYF. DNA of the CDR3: TGTGCCAGCAGCCAGGAGGAAGGGAAGGCCAAAAACATTCAGTACTTC.

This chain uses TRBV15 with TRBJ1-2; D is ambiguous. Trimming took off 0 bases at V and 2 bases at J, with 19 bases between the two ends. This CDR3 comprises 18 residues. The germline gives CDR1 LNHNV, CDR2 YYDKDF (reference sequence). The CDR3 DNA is TGTGCCACCAGCAGAGATGGTGGGAAGGGTCTTCACAACTATGGCTACACCTTC. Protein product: CATSRDGGKGLHNYGYTF.

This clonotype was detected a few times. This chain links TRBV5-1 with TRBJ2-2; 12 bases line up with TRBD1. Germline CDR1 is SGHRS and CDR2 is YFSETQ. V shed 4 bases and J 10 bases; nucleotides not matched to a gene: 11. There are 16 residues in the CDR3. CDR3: CASSIAPGQGAEELFF. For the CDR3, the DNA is TGCGCCAGCAGCATAGCCCCGGGACAGGGGGCAGAGGAGCTGTTTTTT.

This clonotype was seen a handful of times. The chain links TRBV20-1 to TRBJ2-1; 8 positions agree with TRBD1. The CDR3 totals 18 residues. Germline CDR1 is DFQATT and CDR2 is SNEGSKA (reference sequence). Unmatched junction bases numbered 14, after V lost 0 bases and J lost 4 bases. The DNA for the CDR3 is TGCAGTGCTAGAGATTCGCGGATCCGGGACAGGCCTTACAATGAGCAGTTCTTC. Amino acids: CSARDSRIRDRPYNEQFF.

Here the CDR3 DNA reads TGCGCCAGCAGCCAAGACTCCGGTCGGGTTCTGTTTTTT. Translating it yields CASSQDSGRVLFF. This rearrangement joins TRBV4-3 to TRBJ1-4; no definite D call. The germline CDR1 and CDR2 sequences are LGHNA and YSLEER. This CDR3 region has 13 residues. V was pared by 0 bases and J by 14 bases, with 13 bases between.

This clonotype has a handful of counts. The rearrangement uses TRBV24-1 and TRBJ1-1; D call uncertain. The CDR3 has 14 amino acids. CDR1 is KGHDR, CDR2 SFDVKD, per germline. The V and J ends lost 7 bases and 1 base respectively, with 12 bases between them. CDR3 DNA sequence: TGTGCCACCAGATCTAAAGGGCAGAACACTGAAGCTTTCTTT. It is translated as CATRSKGQNTEAFF.

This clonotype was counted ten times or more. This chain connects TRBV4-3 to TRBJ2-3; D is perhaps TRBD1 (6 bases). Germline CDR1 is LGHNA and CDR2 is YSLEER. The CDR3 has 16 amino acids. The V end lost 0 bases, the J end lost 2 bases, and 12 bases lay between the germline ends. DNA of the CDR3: TGCGCCAGCAGCCAAGAAAACAGGGTCAACACAGATACGCAGTATTTT. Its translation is CASSQENRVNTDTQYF.

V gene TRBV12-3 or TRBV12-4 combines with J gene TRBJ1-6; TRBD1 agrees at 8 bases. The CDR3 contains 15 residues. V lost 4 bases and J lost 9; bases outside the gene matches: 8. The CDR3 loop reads CASSYSDRGGSPLHF. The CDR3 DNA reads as TGTGCCAGCAGTTACTCAGACAGGGGAGGTTCACCCCTCCACTTT.

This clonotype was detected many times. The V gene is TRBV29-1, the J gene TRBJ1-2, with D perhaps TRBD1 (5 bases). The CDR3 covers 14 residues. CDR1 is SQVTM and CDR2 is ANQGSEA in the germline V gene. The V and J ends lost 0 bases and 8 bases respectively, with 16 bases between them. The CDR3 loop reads CSVEEKGLLRGYTF. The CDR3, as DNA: TGCAGCGTTGAAGAAAAGGGACTCTTGCGGGGCTACACCTTC.

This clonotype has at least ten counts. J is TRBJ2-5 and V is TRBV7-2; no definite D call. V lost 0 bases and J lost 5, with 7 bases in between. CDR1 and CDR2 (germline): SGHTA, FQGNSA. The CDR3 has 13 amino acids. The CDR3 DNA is TGTGCCAGCAGCTTAGCAGGTATCGAGACCCAGTACTTC. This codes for CASSLAGIETQYF.

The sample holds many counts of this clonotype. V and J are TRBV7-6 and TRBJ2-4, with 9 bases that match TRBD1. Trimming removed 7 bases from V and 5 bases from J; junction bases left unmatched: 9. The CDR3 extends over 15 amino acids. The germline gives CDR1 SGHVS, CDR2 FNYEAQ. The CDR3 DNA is TGTGCCAGCACTACAGGGGGCGATGTGGAAAACATTCAGTACTTC. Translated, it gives CASTTGGDVENIQYF.

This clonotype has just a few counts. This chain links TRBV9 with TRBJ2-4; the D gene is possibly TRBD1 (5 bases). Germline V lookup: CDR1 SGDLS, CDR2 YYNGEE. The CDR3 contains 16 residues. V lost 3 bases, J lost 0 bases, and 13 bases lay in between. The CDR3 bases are TGTGCCAGCAGCGAGGGGCCCAGACTAGCCAAAAACATTCAGTACTTC. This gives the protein CASSEGPRLAKNIQYF.

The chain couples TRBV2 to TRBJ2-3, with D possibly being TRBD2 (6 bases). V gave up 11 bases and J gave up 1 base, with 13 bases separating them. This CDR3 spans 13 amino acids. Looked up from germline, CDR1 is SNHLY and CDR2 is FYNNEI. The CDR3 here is CAAEGLRTDTQYF. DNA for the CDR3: TGTGCCGCCGAAGGACTACGCACAGATACGCAGTATTTT. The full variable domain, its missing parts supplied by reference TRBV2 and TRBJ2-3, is EPEVTQTPSHQVTQMGQEVILRCVPISNHLYFYWYRQILGQKVEFLVSFYNNEISEKSEIFDDQFSVERPDGSNFTLKIRSTKLEDSAMYFCAAEGLRTDTQYFGPGTRLTVL.

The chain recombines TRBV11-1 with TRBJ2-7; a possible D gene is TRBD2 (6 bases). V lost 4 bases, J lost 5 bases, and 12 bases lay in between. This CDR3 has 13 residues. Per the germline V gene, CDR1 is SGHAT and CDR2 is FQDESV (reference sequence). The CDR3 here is CASSSELADEQYV. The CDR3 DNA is TGTGCCAGCAGCTCCGAATTAGCGGACGAGCAGTACGTC.

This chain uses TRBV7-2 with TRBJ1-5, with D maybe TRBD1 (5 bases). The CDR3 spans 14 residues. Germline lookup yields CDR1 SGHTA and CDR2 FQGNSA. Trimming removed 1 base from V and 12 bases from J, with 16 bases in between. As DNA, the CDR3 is TGTGCCAGCAGCTTAGGTACAGATCAAGGGGTCCAGCATTTT. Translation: CASSLGTDQGVQHF.